Listed below are T cell receptor beta chains from one sample, sequenced in a study of blood T cell repertoires in COVID-19. Method: immunoSEQ multiplex PCR; TCRdb's copy keeps in-frame clones and lacks some. The table has roughly 400,000 clones, roughly 91% seen once. Input material: PBMCs or T cells enriched from blood (not recorded which). The receptors originated from a man in his late teens or twenties who had recovered from COVID-19. Each CDR3 is given with its conserved first and last residue. Fields, in order: V gene, J gene, clone size, CDR3 protein. Some rows have no size entry. The others give once, few or many, or a class for an expanded clone.

TRBV7-9	TRBJ2-5	-	CASSLLAQETQYF
TRBV9	TRBJ1-2	-	CASSVAPGGDGYTF
TRBV10-3	TRBJ2-1	-	CAISDQLAGGYNEQFF
TRBV6-4	TRBJ1-1	-	CASSPFAGQANTEAFF
TRBV5-1	TRBJ2-2	-	CASSFSSGISGELFF
TRBV28	TRBJ2-7	-	CASSSGGQGPYEQYF
TRBV5-1	TRBJ2-7	-	CASSLEGQGADEQYF
TRBV27	TRBJ2-2	-	CASSRTILAGGITGELFF
TRBV3-1/TRBV3-2	TRBJ1-3	-	CASSRGTRSSGNTIYF
TRBV9	TRBJ2-5	-	CASSVTGTGETQYF
TRBV4-1	TRBJ2-7	-	CASSRGGIAEQYF
TRBV19	TRBJ1-3	-	CASSSDRFRSGNTIYF
TRBV27	TRBJ2-3	-	CASSLSTSGRTDTQYF
TRBV28	TRBJ2-1	few	CASSSGSRDNEQFF
TRBV14	TRBJ2-7	-	CASSRVTPTSGSVVYEQYF
TRBV29-1	TRBJ2-7	-	CSVQSSSPGNEQYF
TRBV6-6	TRBJ1-1	once	CASSPRNFRDRRPTEAFF
TRBV6-2/TRBV6-3	TRBJ1-6	-	CASSYVSTAYNSPLHF
TRBV5-1	TRBJ1-2	-	CASSLGASKGYTF
TRBV14	TRBJ1-1	few	CASSPLGTAATEAFF
TRBV18	TRBJ1-4	-	CASSPGTGEEKLFF
TRBV14	TRBJ1-6	-	CASSPGNGVPLHF
TRBV3-1/TRBV3-2	TRBJ1-5	once	CASSQVYGDQPQHF
TRBV28	TRBJ1-3	-	CASSFSRDGNTIYF
TRBV5-4	TRBJ1-3	-	CASSLTGVSGNTIYF
TRBV15	TRBJ1-2	-	CATSRQGATNYGYTF
TRBV5-4	TRBJ2-3	-	CASSSPADTQYF
TRBV7-9	TRBJ2-5	-	CASCSLGQGQETQYF
TRBV27	TRBJ1-2	-	CASSLSTLGATDRYGYTF
TRBV9	TRBJ2-3	-	CASSVAGSGRQTDTQYF
TRBV6-5	TRBJ1-6	-	CALGQGGNSPLHF
TRBV19	TRBJ1-1	-	CASSPRLGGAEAFF
TRBV10-3	TRBJ2-1	-	CAISKDSQPNNEQFF
TRBV24-1	TRBJ1-5	-	CATSAPAGALHYSNQPQHF
TRBV7-3	TRBJ2-7	-	CASREGQTYEQYF
TRBV3-1/TRBV3-2	TRBJ2-7	-	CASSQGGGRGSEQYF
TRBV6-5	TRBJ2-7	-	CASSYREGEQYF
TRBV27	TRBJ1-1	-	CASSLEGGTEAFF
TRBV7-3	TRBJ2-7	-	CASSFKGGYEQYF
TRBV24-1	TRBJ2-2	-	CATSDGTGELFF
TRBV28	TRBJ2-7	-	CASSLAGTGSVEQYF
TRBV2	TRBJ1-1	-	CASSEAPPMNTEAFF
TRBV29-1	TRBJ2-1	-	CSVTSGSNEQFF
TRBV2	TRBJ1-2	-	CASSAEQNYGYTF
TRBV6-2/TRBV6-3	TRBJ2-6	-	CASSRDRAGANVLTF
TRBV7-2	TRBJ1-2	-	CASSFMSIPYGYTF
TRBV5-4	TRBJ1-2	-	CASSSPKQGGYSYGYTF
TRBV5-3	TRBJ2-1	-	CARSLASGRHDEQFF
TRBV18	TRBJ2-3	-	CASSPRAGSTDTQYF